Listed below are T cell receptor beta chains from one sample, sequenced in a study of T cell repertoires in cytomegalovirus infection. From the reads, TCRdb called clonotypes with MiXCR, one entry per CDR3 protein. Of about 180,000 distinct CDR3 sequences in the sample, roughly an eighth are singletons; the top ten hold 25% to 30%. Sequencing was carried out using PBMCs. These receptors all stem from a human donor in good health (CMV status not recorded). Some clones in this sample may be carry-over from other donors' samples. Each CDR3 is given with its conserved first and last residue. A D gene is named only where the DNA matches it firmly. Where a row states a size, it is once, few, many or the class of an expanded clone; other rows omit it.

J,V,size,D,DNA,CDR3
TRBJ2-5,TRBV7-6,few,TRBD1,TGTGCCAGCAGCTGGGACAGGGGGCAAGAGACCCAGTACTTC,CASSWDRGQETQYF
TRBJ2-1,TRBV4-1,NA,NA,TGCGCCAGCAGCCCCCCGGCTGGGGTCGATGAGCAGTTCTTC,CASSPPAGVDEQFF
TRBJ2-5,TRBV6-5,few,TRBD2,TGTGCCAGCACCTTAGCGGGAGGGGCGGAGACCCAGTACTTC,CASTLAGGAETQYF
TRBJ1-2,TRBV5-5,NA,NA,TGTGCCAGCAGCTTGGCTGAGGGCGGTAGCTATGGCTACACCTTC,CASSLAEGGSYGYTF
TRBJ1-5,TRBV18,NA,NA,TGTGCCAGCTCACCAGCCCCGGGGCAGCCCCAGCATTTT,CASSPAPGQPQHF
TRBJ2-2,TRBV7-9,NA,NA,TGTGCCAGCATTCCTACGGGACACCCGAACACCGGGGAGCTGTTTTTT,CASIPTGHPNTGELFF
TRBJ2-2,TRBV7-2,many,NA,TGTGCCAGCAGCTCGAGGGGGGGGGGAAACACCGGGGAGCTGTTTTTT,CASSSRGGGNTGELFF
TRBJ2-3,TRBV10-3,NA,NA,TGTGCCATCAGGTTTTCAGGCGCAGATACGCAGTATTTT,CAIRFSGADTQYF
TRBJ2-7,TRBV7-3,many,NA,TGTGCCAGCAGCTTAGGTTGGGAGTACGAGCAGTACTTC,CASSLGWEYEQYF
TRBJ2-5,TRBV20-1,many,TRBD1,TGCAGTGCTCTCAATGGGGGTGCGACAGGGGATTTCGAGGAGACCCAGTACTTC,CSALNGGATGDFEETQYF
TRBJ2-1,TRBV9,NA,TRBD1,TGTGCCAGCAGCGTGGTCTCCGGGACAGGGGTATGGAATGAGCAGTTCTTC,CASSVVSGTGVWNEQFF